The clone carrying this T cell receptor (beta chain) appeared a single time. The sample belongs to a study of OX40 agonist ivuxolimab in advanced cancers. Some clones are missing from TCRdb's copy, which holds only in-frame ones; the method was immunoSEQ multiplex PCR. In the table there are 58,000 or so clones, 89% of which are singletons. Between the trimmed V and J ends, which lost 3 bases and 5 bases, there was a span of 25 bases. The germline V gene has CDR1 MDHEN and CDR2 SYDVKM. The CDR3 spans 19 residues. The material was CD4+ or CD8+ T cells sorted from blood, obtained in a trial of the OX40 agonist ivuxolimab. This receptor was identified in an adult with an advanced solid tumor such as melanoma, head and neck, liver or kidney cancer. V and J are TRBV28 and TRBJ1-4, with D perhaps TRBD1 (6 bases). The CDR3 region has the DNA TGTGCCAGCAGTTTGTCCCATCACAGGGTAGGAACATGGAATGAAAAACTGTTTTTT. Protein product: CASSLSHHRVGTWNEKLFF.